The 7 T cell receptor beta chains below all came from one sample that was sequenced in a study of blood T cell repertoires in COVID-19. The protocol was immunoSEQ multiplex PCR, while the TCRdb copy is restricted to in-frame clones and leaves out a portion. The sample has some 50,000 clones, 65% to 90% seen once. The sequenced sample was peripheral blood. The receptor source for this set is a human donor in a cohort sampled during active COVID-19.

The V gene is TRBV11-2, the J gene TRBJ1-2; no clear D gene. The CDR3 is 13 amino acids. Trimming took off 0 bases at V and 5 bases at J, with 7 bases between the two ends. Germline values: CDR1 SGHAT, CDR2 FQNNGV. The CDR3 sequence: CASSLDSVYGYTF. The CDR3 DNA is TGTGCCAGCAGCTTAGATTCAGTGTATGGCTACACCTTC. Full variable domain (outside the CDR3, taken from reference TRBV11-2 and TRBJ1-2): EAGVAQSPRYKIIEKRQSVAFWCNPISGHATLYWYQQILGQGPKLLIQFQNNGVVDDSQLPKDRFSAERLKGVDSTLKIQPAKLEDSAVYLCASSLDSVYGYTFGSGTRLTVV.

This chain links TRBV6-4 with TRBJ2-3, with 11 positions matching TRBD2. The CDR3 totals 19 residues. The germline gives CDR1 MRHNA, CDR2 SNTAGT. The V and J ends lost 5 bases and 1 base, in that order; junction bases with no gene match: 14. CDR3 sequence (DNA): TGTGCCAGCAGTATTAGCGGGAGGGAAATACTCCTACGCACAGATACGCAGTATTTT. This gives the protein CASSISGREILLRTDTQYF.

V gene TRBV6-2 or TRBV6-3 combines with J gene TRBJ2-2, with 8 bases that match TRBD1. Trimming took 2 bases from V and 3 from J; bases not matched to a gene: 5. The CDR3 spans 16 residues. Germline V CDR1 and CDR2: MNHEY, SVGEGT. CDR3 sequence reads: CASSYGQGEYTGELFF. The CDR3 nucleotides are TGTGCCAGCAGTTACGGACAGGGAGAGTACACCGGGGAGCTGTTTTTT.

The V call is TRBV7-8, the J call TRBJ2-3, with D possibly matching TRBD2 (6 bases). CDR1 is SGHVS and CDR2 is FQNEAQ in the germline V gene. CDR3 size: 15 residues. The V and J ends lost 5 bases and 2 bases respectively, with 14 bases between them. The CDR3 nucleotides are TGTGCCAGCAGCCAACCGGGACTCAACACAGATACGCAGTATTTT. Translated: CASSQPGLNTDTQYF.

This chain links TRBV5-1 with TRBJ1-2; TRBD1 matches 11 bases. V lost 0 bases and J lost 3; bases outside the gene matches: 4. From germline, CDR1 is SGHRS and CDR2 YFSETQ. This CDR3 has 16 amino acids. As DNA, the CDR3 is TGCGCCAGCAGCTTGGTGGGGACAGGGGGTGACTATGGCTACACCTTC. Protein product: CASSLVGTGGDYGYTF.

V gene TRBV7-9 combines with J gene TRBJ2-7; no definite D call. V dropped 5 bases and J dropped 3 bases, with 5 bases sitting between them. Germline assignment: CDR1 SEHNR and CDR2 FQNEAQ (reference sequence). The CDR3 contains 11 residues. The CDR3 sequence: CASSPVYEQYF. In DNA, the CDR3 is TGTGCCAGCAGCCCGGTCTACGAGCAGTACTTC. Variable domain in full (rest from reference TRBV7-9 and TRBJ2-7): DTGVSQNPRHKITKRGQNVTFRCDPISEHNRLYWYRQTLGQGPEFLTYFQNEAQLEKSRLLSDRFSAERPKGSFSTLEIQRTEQGDSAMYLCASSPVYEQYFGPGTRLTVT.

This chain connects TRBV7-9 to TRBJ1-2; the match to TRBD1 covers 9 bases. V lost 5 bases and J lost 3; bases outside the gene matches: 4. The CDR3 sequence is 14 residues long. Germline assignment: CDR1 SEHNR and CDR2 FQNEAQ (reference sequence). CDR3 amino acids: CASSRGDRDYGYTF. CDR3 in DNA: TGTGCCAGCAGCCGGGGGGACAGGGACTATGGCTACACCTTC.